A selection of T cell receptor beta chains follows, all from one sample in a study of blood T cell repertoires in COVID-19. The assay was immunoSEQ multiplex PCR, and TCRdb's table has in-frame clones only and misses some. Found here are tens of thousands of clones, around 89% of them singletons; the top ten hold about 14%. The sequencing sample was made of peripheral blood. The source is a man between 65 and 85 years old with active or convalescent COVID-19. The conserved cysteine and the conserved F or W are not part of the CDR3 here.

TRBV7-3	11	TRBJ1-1	ASSLQEDTEAF
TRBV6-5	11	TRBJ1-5	ASRLEYNQPQH
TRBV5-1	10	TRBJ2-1	ASSAGNNEQF
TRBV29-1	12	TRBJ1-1	SVGLSSGPTEAF
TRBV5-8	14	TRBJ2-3	ASSRRLAGGPDTQY
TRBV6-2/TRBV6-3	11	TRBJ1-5	ASSYLTGQPQH
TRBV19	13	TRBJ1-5	ASSIRGQGIQPQH
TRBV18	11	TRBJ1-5	ASSPGQSQPQH
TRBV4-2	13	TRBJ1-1	ASSQDLRGRTEAF
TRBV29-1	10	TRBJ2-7	SVRGSGYEQY
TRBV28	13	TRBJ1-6	ASSPLDRINSPLH
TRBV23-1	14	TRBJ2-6	ASSQFRASGANVLT
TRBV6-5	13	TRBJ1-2	ATKSLATGHYGYT
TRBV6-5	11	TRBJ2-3	ASTPGLGGTQY
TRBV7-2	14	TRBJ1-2	ASSLATASYNYGYT
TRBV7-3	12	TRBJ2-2	ASRGLADTGELF
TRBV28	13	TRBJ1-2	ASTQGTGPIYGYT
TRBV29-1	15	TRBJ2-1	SVGGTSGQSSYNEQF
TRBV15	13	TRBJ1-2	ATSRVTGESYGYT
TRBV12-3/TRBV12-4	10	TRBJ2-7	ASSLGSYEQY
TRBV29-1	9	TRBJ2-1	SVDQGGEQF
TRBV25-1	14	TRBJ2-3	ASSGVRQGRTDTQY
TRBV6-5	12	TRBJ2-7	ASSYFGGSYEQY
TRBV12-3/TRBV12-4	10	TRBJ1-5	ASSWSDQPQH
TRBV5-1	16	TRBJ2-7	ASSLISGTSGSSYEQY
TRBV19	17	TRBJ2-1	ASSIMFTAGAPSYNEQF
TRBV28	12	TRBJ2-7	ASSPRTPLYEQY
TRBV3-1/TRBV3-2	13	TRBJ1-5	ASSLGGDFDQPQH
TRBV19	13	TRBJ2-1	ASMIPGLADDEQF
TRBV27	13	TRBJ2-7	ASSLGRERTYEQY
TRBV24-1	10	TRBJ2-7	ATSGLTYEQY
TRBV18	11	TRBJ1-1	ASSEGTEHQAF
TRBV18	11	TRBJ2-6	ASSEVGANVLT
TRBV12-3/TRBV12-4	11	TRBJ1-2	ASSFSRGNGYT
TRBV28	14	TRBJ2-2	ASSLLGQGNTGELF
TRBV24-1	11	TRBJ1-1	ATSDRQYTEAF
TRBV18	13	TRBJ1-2	ASSRDTGQGDGYT
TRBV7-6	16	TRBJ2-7	ASSLSGHQQLALYEQY
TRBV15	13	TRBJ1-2	ATSRTRVGADGYT
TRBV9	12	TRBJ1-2	ASSVGEGRYGYT
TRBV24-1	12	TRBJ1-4	ATSEDREREKLF
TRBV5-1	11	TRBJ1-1	ASSLVGHTEAF
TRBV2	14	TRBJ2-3	ASRRTSGTSTDTQY
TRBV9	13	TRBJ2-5	ASARWGVGQETQY
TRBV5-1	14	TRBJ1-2	ASSLGQDVSLYGYT
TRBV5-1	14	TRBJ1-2	ASRAGQGALSKGYT
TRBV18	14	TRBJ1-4	ASSPTTGSANEKLF
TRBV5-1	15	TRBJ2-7	ASSLGLAGVQTYEQY
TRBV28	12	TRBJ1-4	ASRNIATNEKLF
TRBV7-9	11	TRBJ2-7	ASSLSFPYEQY
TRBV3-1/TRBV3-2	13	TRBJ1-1	ASSPGQAWGGEAF
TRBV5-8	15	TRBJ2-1	ASSLVGGSVSYNEQF
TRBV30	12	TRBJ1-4	AWSRNRANEKLF
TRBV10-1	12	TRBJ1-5	ARWHRGSNQPQH